This TCR beta chain was recorded in a study of T cell responses to AZD1222 COVID-19 vaccine. Study background: Recipients boosted at about 4 weeks or about 12 weeks are pooled.

Study-wide points: Repertoire sampling was restricted to post-peak T cell response timepoints. Baseline antibody screening turned up just six or seven seropositive AZD1222 recipients.

Sequenced by immunoSEQ multiplex PCR; TCRdb stores in-frame clones only, minus some. The sample shows 130,000 to 150,000 clones, approximately 90% of them seen only once. The V and J ends lost 5 bases and 1 base respectively, with 2 bases between them. The CDR3 consists of 11 residues. Germline V gene data show CDR1 as SGHTA and CDR2 as FQGTGA. This clone was detected once. Its antigen is still unknown. The V gene is TRBV7-3, the J gene TRBJ1-1; D unclear. The clonotype was recovered from an adult in good health. This material consisted of peripheral blood, taken on day 0 of AZD1222 vaccination. Here the CDR3 DNA reads TGTGCCAGCAGCGGGAACACTGAAGCTTTCTTT. It translates to CASSGNTEAFF.